Below, 22 T cell receptor beta chains from the same sample are listed, as sequenced in a study of human thymus T cells. This table comes from immunoSEQ multiplex PCR, and its TCRdb copy is limited to in-frame clones, with some not included. The data show some 46,000 clones, about 95% seen once. Sample: blood. These receptors came from a girl under three years old with a congenital heart defect but otherwise immunologically healthy.

The chain uses TRBV6-6 and TRBJ2-2; no definite D call. The CDR3 is 14 residues long. V lost 6 bases and J 6 bases, leaving 14 bases between the germline ends. Germline CDR1 and CDR2: MNHNY and SVGAGI (reference sequence). This CDR3 is CASSSYDTPGELFF. Here the CDR3 DNA reads TGTGCCAGCAGCTCATACGATACTCCCGGGGAGCTGTTTTTT.

This sequence joins TRBV29-1 and TRBJ1-1; a possible D gene is TRBD1 (6 bases). CDR3 length equals 13 residues. V was clipped by 4 bases and J by 8 bases, with 17 bases between them. CDR1 and CDR2 from the germline V gene are SQVTM and ANQGSEA. The CDR3: CSVVGDTHWEAFF. The CDR3 nucleotides read TGCAGCGTTGTAGGGGACACCCACTGGGAAGCTTTCTTT.

This chain joins TRBV6-5 and TRBJ1-4; D ambiguous. V lost 5 bases and J lost 10, with 17 bases in between. The CDR3 is made up of 14 amino acids. The germline V gene encodes CDR1 MNHEY and CDR2 SVGAGI. As DNA, the CDR3 is TGTGCCAGCAGTAGAGACATAATGTTCAGAAAACTGTTTTTT. Protein sequence: CASSRDIMFRKLFF.

The chain combines TRBV7-2 with TRBJ2-5; 12 nucleotides agree with TRBD2. The J segment lost 5 bases and the V segment lost 5 bases, leaving 9 bases of the junction unmatched. This CDR3 spans 16 amino acids. Germline V lookup: CDR1 SGHTA, CDR2 FQGNSA. Here the CDR3 reads CASSLTRLAGVETQYF. The CDR3 DNA sequence: TGTGCCAGCAGCCTTACTAGACTAGCGGGAGTTGAGACCCAGTACTTC.

The chain recombines TRBV29-1 with TRBJ2-5; D may correspond to TRBD1 or TRBD2 (5 bases each). The CDR3 consists of 14 residues. From germline, CDR1 is SQVTM and CDR2 ANQGSEA. The V and J ends lost 4 bases and 5 bases respectively, with 17 bases between them. The CDR3 sequence: CSVVGERGMETQYF. The CDR3 bases are TGCAGCGTTGTCGGGGAAAGGGGTATGGAGACCCAGTACTTC.

V and J are TRBV7-9 and TRBJ2-7; possible D gene TRBD2, 6 bases. CDR1 SEHNR and CDR2 FQNEAQ come from the germline V gene (reference sequence). Trimming took off 1 base at V and 3 bases at J, with 16 bases between the two ends. CDR3 length: 16 amino acids. The CDR3 spells CASSLVTGERIYEQYF. CDR3 coding DNA: TGTGCCAGCAGCTTAGTCACGGGGGAGCGGATCTACGAGCAGTACTTC.

The chain uses TRBV5-1 and TRBJ2-2; D possibly corresponds to TRBD2 (6 bases). V dropped 1 base and J dropped 1 base, with 11 bases sitting between them. The CDR3 extends over 16 amino acids. Germline CDR1 reads SGHRS; CDR2 reads YFSETQ. CDR3 DNA sequence: TGCGCCAGCAGCTTGCTTACTAGCAGGAACACCGGGGAGCTGTTTTTT. This sequence encodes CASSLLTSRNTGELFF.

J is TRBJ1-2 and V is TRBV7-2; no definite D call. V was shortened by 3 bases and J by 4 bases, with 6 bases between the two germline ends. The CDR3 spans 12 residues. In germline, CDR1 is SGHTA, CDR2 FQGNSA. The CDR3 protein is CASSLGFYGYTF. In DNA form, the CDR3 reads TGTGCCAGCAGCTTGGGGTTCTATGGCTACACCTTC.

V usage is TRBV7-6 and J usage is TRBJ2-1; 14 positions match TRBD2. CDR3 length: 20 amino acids. The V segment lost 0 bases and the J segment 4 bases; nucleotides outside the gene matches: 11. Germline CDR1 is SGHVS and CDR2 is FNYEAQ. DNA for the CDR3: TGTGCCAGCAGCTTAGCCTTGGGACTAGCGGGAGTTAAAGGGTACAATGAGCAGTTCTTC. It yields the protein CASSLALGLAGVKGYNEQFF.

This rearrangement joins TRBV4-2 to TRBJ1-4; weak D call: TRBD1 (6 bases). The CDR3 contains 16 residues. The V gene lost 0 bases and the J gene lost 8 bases, with 16 bases spanning the gap. The V gene's germline CDR1 is LGHNA and CDR2 YNFKEQ. For the CDR3, the DNA is TGTGCCAGCAGCCAAGATTTCGGCAGGGGAGGCGAAAAACTGTTTTTT. Its protein is CASSQDFGRGGEKLFF.

The V gene is TRBV10-2, the J gene TRBJ2-1; 7 bases match TRBD1. There are 15 residues in the CDR3. V dropped 0 bases and J dropped 8; count of bases not matched to a gene: 7. Germline V CDR1 and CDR2: WSHSY, SAAADI. CDR3 DNA: TGCGCCAGCAGTGAGTCGAAGGGGGCGATCGATGAGCAGTTCTTC. It encodes CASSESKGAIDEQFF.

The gene calls are TRBV6-1 and TRBJ1-3, with 8 bases aligning to TRBD1. V lost 9 bases and J lost 4; bases outside the gene matches: 11. The germline V gene encodes CDR1 MNHNS and CDR2 SASEGT. The CDR3 consists of 15 residues. The chain's CDR3 is CARDRDPSPGNTIYF. The CDR3 DNA reads as TGTGCCAGGGACAGGGACCCCTCGCCAGGAAACACCATATATTTT.

V and J are TRBV7-3 and TRBJ2-2, with 13 bases that match TRBD2. CDR3 size: 18 residues. Germline values: CDR1 SGHTA, CDR2 FQGTGA. V lost 5 bases and J lost 6; bases outside the gene matches: 12. The CDR3 region has the DNA TGTGCCAGCAGCACGCAAAGGACTAGCGGGAGTTTTCCCGGGGAGCTGTTTTTT. This codes for CASSTQRTSGSFPGELFF.

J is TRBJ1-1 and V is TRBV11-2; possibly TRBD1 for D (6 bases). The V and J ends lost 2 bases and 4 bases respectively, with 11 bases between them. This CDR3 contains 14 residues. Germline V lookup: CDR1 SGHAT, CDR2 FQNNGV. As DNA, the CDR3 is TGTGCCAGCAGCTTAAACAGGGCCATCACTGAAGCTTTCTTT. This sequence encodes CASSLNRAITEAFF.

This clone was seen only once. The chain employs TRBV5-4 and TRBJ2-5, with D perhaps given as TRBD1 or TRBD2 (5 bases each). Germline V gene data show CDR1 as SGHNT and CDR2 as YYREEE (reference sequence). The germline V and J ends were trimmed by 7 bases and 2 bases, with 12 bases remaining between them. The CDR3 contains 13 residues. The CDR3 nucleotides read TGTGCCAGCGCCGGGGCAACTCAAGAGACCCAGTACTTC. The encoded protein is CASAGATQETQYF.

This chain uses TRBV18 with TRBJ1-4; 9 bases are shared with TRBD1. Germline loops: CDR1 KGHSH, CDR2 LQKENI. The CDR3 contains 14 residues. V shed 5 bases, J shed 4 bases, and the junction held 2 bases outside the gene matches. CDR3 DNA: TGTGCCAGCTCAGACAGGGGGAATAATGAAAAACTGTTTTTT. Protein sequence: CASSDRGNNEKLFF. The whole variable domain, remainder taken from reference TRBV18 and TRBJ1-4, is NAGVMQNPRHLVRRRGQEARLRCSPMKGHSHVYWYRQLPEEGLKFMVYLQKENIIDESGMPKERFSAEFPKEGPSILRIQQVVRGDSAAYFCASSDRGNNEKLFFGSGTQLSVL.

The chain couples TRBV2 to TRBJ2-7; the match to TRBD1 covers 8 bases. The CDR3 spans 14 residues. Per germline, CDR1 SNHLY and CDR2 FYNNEI. The junction had 5 bases not matched to a gene; V was cut back by 3 bases and J by 4 bases. CDR3 coding DNA: TGTGCCAGCAGTGATGACAGGGGTACTTACGAGCAGTACTTC. Its translation: CASSDDRGTYEQYF.

The CDR3 DNA sequence: TGCGCCAGCAAGGGAGCTAATGAGCAGTTCTTC. This sequence encodes CASKGANEQFF. The V and J genes are TRBV5-1 and TRBJ2-1; D is perhaps TRBD2 (5 bases). V was clipped by 6 bases and J by 7 bases, with 8 bases between them. From germline, CDR1 is SGHRS and CDR2 YFSETQ. The CDR3 runs to 11 residues.

This chain uses TRBV7-2 with TRBJ2-7; 10 nucleotides match TRBD2. This CDR3 spans 13 amino acids. V dropped 5 bases and J dropped 6; count of bases not matched to a gene: 4. The germline gives CDR1 SGHTA, CDR2 FQGNSA. The CDR3 nucleotides are TGTGCCAGCAGCCCGGGACTAGCGACCGAGCAGTACTTC. Its protein product is CASSPGLATEQYF.

This chain connects TRBV6-5 to TRBJ2-7, with D uncertain. This CDR3 has 16 amino acids. Germline values: CDR1 MNHEY, CDR2 SVGAGI. V was trimmed by 0 bases and J by 3 bases, leaving 15 bases between them. The CDR3 region has the DNA TGTGCCAGCAGTTACTCCGCGAGTTCCGCTGGCTACGAGCAGTACTTC. Its protein product is CASSYSASSAGYEQYF.

This sequence joins TRBV10-3 and TRBJ2-1, with 9 bases that match TRBD1. The CDR3 sequence is 15 residues long. The V gene's germline CDR1 is ENHRY and CDR2 SYGVKD. J lost 0 bases, V lost 10 bases, and 7 bases had no gene match. The CDR3 DNA reads TGTGCCACGCAGGGACAGGGATTCTCCTACAATGAGCAGTTCTTC. Protein product: CATQGQGFSYNEQFF.

This chain connects TRBV7-2 to TRBJ1-3; no clear D. Germline V CDR1 and CDR2: SGHTA, FQGNSA. Trimming shortened V by 1 base and J by 0 bases, and 13 bases separated the two germline ends. The CDR3 runs 17 residues. CDR3 sequence (DNA): TGTGCCAGCAGCTTAGTCAGAAACAGTCACTCTGGAAACACCATATATTTT. Protein: CASSLVRNSHSGNTIYF.